This TCR beta chain emerged from a study of tumor and adjacent non-tumor tissue in lung cancer. The library came from three nested PCR rounds adapted from ARM-PCR protocols. TCRdb reprocessed the multiplex PCR reads via MiXCR and lists one record per CDR3 protein. The table has some 70,000 distinct CDR3 sequences, around 65% seen once. J was trimmed by 2 bases and V by 4 bases; bases with no gene match: 5. This CDR3 is built from 15 residues. Looked up from germline, CDR1 is SGHNT and CDR2 is YYREEE (reference sequence). No cell sorting was done before RNA was extracted from the tissue. More than 3 cm separated this lung sample from the edge of the tumor.

The material sequenced was distant non-tumor lung tissue. This rearrangement joins TRBV5-4 to TRBJ2-1; the match to TRBD1 covers 8 bases. The TCR was taken from a woman in her forties or fifties with non-small cell lung cancer. CDR3 amino acids: CASSLLQGAYNEQFF. In DNA, the CDR3 is TGTGCCAGCAGCCTACTACAGGGGGCCTACAATGAGCAGTTCTTC.